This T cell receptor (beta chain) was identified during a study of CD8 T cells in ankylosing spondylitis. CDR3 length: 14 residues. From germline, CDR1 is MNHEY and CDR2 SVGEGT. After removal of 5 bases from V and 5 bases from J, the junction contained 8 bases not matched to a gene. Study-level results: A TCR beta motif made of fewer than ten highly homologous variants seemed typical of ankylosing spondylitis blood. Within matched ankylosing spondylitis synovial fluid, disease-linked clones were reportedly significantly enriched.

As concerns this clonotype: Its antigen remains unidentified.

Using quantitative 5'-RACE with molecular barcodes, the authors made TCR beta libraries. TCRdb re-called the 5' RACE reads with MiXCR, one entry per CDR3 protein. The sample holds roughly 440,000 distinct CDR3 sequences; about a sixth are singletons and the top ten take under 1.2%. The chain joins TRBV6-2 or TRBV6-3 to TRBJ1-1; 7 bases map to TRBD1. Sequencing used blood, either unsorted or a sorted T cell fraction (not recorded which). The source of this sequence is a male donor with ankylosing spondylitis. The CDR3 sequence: CASSRQGEGTEAFF. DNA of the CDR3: TGTGCCAGCAGTCGACAGGGCGAGGGAACTGAAGCTTTCTTT.